Listed here is a single T cell receptor (beta chain). TCRdb keeps only in-frame clones here, not all; method: immunoSEQ multiplex PCR. The sample has about 16,000 clones; about 80% are singletons. Grafts had their tissue processed, releasing intraepithelial and lamina propria lymphocytes. These data belong to a study of graft-versus-host responses after intestinal transplantation. Trimming took off 0 bases at V and 0 bases at J, with 9 bases between the two ends. The CDR3 sequence is 16 residues long. The germline V gene has CDR1 LNHDA and CDR2 SQIVND (reference sequence). This TCR came from a human patient who received an intestinal transplant, so some T cells may come from the graft donor. J is TRBJ2-1 and V is TRBV19; D assignment may be TRBD1 or TRBD2 (5 bases each). The sequencing here drew on ileum tissue, taken just over 100 days after intestinal transplant. The CDR3 DNA reads as TGTGCCAGTAGTATAGACGCAGGGAGCTCCTACAATGAGCAGTTCTTC. As protein: CASSIDAGSSYNEQFF.